The present T cell receptor (beta chain) was sequenced within a study of shared clonotypes between healthy human individuals. A CD45RA-negative memory subset and a CD45RA+ naive subset were separated from the CD4+ cells. Data came from immunoSEQ multiplex PCR; TCRdb stores just in-frame clones and leaves some out. This sample has fewer than 3 million clones, with approximately 90% found just once. Germline V gene sequence: CDR1 SGHAT, CDR2 FQNNGV. CDR3 length equals 16 residues. The V and J ends lost 7 bases and 10 bases, in that order; junction bases with no gene match: 12. This sequence joins TRBV11-2 and TRBJ2-1, with TRBD2 identical over 14 bases. The sequencing input was naive CD4+ T cells from PBMCs. Specified subset: CD45RA+ positively selected. The origin of this receptor is a man in his late teens or twenties in good health. Some clones in this sample may be carry-over from other donors' samples. CDR3 DNA sequence: TGTGCCAGCACCCCAAGCGGGACTAGCGGGAGTGGGGAGCAGTTCTTC. This translates into CASTPSGTSGSGEQFF.